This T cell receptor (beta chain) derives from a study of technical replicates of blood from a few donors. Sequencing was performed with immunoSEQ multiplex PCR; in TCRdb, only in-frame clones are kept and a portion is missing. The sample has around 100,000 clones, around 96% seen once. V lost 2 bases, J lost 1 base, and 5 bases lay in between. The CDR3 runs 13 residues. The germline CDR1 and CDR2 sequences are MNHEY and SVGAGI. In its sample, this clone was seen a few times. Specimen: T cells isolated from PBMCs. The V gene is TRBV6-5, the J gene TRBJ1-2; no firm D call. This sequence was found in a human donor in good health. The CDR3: CASSYEGNYGYTF. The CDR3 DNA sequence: TGTGCCAGCAGTTACGAGGGTAACTATGGCTACACCTTC.